This passage covers 19 T cell receptor beta chains from one sample sequenced in a study of cytomegalovirus exposure and HLA in healthy donors. PCR involved 60 Vbeta and 13 Jbeta primers. The protocol was immunoSEQ multiplex PCR, while the TCRdb copy is restricted to in-frame clones and leaves out a portion. Altogether some 130,000 clones are present, approximately 70% being singletons, with the ten largest covering around 2.7%. Sequenced input: PBMCs. These receptors were obtained from a woman aged 60 to 75 in good health and CMV-seropositive.

V gene TRBV6-5 combines with J gene TRBJ2-7; 9 bases match TRBD1. With V trimmed by 5 bases and J by 6 bases, 8 bases remained unmatched. Germline CDR1 MNHEY, CDR2 SVGAGI. The CDR3 contains 14 residues. The CDR3 DNA reads TGTGCCAGCAGTCTCGGGACAGGGCCTATCGAGCAGTACTTC. As protein: CASSLGTGPIEQYF.

The chain employs TRBV7-9 and TRBJ2-5; 7 bases are shared with TRBD1. Germline CDR1 and CDR2: SEHNR and FQNEAQ (reference sequence). The CDR3 contains 15 residues. V was clipped by 1 base and J by 6 bases; unmatched bases: 8. The CDR3 DNA sequence: TGTGCCAGCAGCTTAGGCGGAATTAGGGGGCAGACCCAGTACTTC. Amino acid sequence: CASSLGGIRGQTQYF. The entire variable domain, with the rest obtained from reference TRBV7-9 and TRBJ2-5, is as follows: DTGVSQNPRHKITKRGQNVTFRCDPISEHNRLYWYRQTLGQGPEFLTYFQNEAQLEKSRLLSDRFSAERPKGSFSTLEIQRTEQGDSAMYLCASSLGGIRGQTQYFGPGTRLLVL.

As concerns this clone: The same CDR3 can be traced to other DNA sequences in this sample. The chain has TRBV18 and TRBJ1-2, with D maybe TRBD1 (6 bases). Between the trimmed V and J ends, which lost 1 base and 2 bases, there was a span of 11 bases. Germline lookup yields CDR1 KGHSH and CDR2 LQKENI. This CDR3 has 15 amino acids. The CDR3: CASSPRQEPNYGYTF. DNA of the CDR3: TGTGCCAGCTCACCACGACAGGAACCAAACTATGGCTACACCTTC.

This clone was found a few times. The chain carries TRBV10-3 and TRBJ1-6; maybe TRBD1 (5 bases). With 2 bases removed from V and 9 bases from J, the gap between germline ends came to 8 bases. CDR1 ENHRY and CDR2 SYGVKD come from the germline V gene. The CDR3 covers 13 residues. Here the CDR3 DNA reads TGTGCCATCAGTGAGGTGGGGCCTTCACCCCTCCACTTT. Residues: CAISEVGPSPLHF.

The chain has TRBV6-6 and TRBJ1-3, with a weak D call TRBD1 (5 bases). Germline V CDR1 and CDR2: MNHNY, SVGAGI (reference sequence). V shed 6 bases and J shed 2 bases, with 11 bases lying between them. This CDR3 region has 14 residues. CDR3 sequence: CASSHGGAGNTIYF. The CDR3 DNA reads TGTGCCAGCAGCCACGGGGGGGCTGGAAACACCATATATTTT.

The chain is built from TRBV5-6 and TRBJ2-2, with 7 positions matching TRBD1. The CDR3 extends over 14 amino acids. The V and J ends lost 9 bases and 2 bases, in that order; junction bases with no gene match: 7. Germline assignment: CDR1 SGHDT and CDR2 YYEEEE. In DNA form, the CDR3 reads TGTGCCACCACACAGGGGAGAAACACCGGGGAGCTGTTTTTT. Protein product: CATTQGRNTGELFF. Looking up the rest from reference TRBV5-6 and TRBJ2-2 gives the full variable domain: DAGVTQSPTHLIKTRGQQVTLRCSPKSGHDTVSWYQQALGQGPQFIFQYYEEEERQRGNFPDRFSGHQFPNYSSELNVNALLLGDSALYLCATTQGRNTGELFFGEGSRLTVL.

This clone was recorded a few times. V and J are TRBV7-8 and TRBJ1-1; tentative D call: TRBD1 (6 bases). V lost 5 bases, J lost 1 base, and 11 bases lay in between. CDR3 size: 14 residues. Germline CDR1 and CDR2: SGHVS and FQNEAQ. As DNA, the CDR3 is TGTGCCAGCAGCGGTTACAGGGCGAACACTGAAGCTTTCTTT. Translation gives CASSGYRANTEAFF.

This clone appeared a single time. The rearrangement joins TRBV6-6 to TRBJ2-7, with TRBD1 identical over 8 bases. Looked up from germline, CDR1 is MNHNY and CDR2 is SVGAGI (reference sequence). The CDR3 runs 15 residues. J lost 6 bases, V lost 7 bases, and 14 bases had no gene match. The CDR3: CASTSGQGLRGEQYF. The DNA for the CDR3 is TGTGCCAGCACCTCCGGACAGGGTTTAAGAGGCGAGCAGTACTTC.

V is TRBV4-1 and J is TRBJ1-3; weak D call: TRBD1 (6 bases). CDR1 MGHRA and CDR2 YSYEKL come from the germline V gene. The CDR3 runs 15 residues. Trimming removed 4 bases at V and 2 bases at J, with 12 bases between. The CDR3 region is CASSPGGGPGNTIYF. The CDR3 nucleotides are TGCGCCAGCAGCCCGGGCGGGGGCCCTGGAAACACCATATATTTT.

V is TRBV18 and J is TRBJ1-1; no firm D call. Germline loops: CDR1 KGHSH, CDR2 LQKENI. This CDR3 is 14 amino acids long. Trimming shortened V by 1 base and J by 3 bases, and 9 bases separated the two germline ends. The CDR3 DNA reads as TGTGCCAGCTCACCACTAGGTCGGGACACTGAAGCTTTCTTT. This codes for CASSPLGRDTEAFF.

Only a few counts were recorded for this clone. The chain is built from TRBV9 and TRBJ1-1, with 8 positions matching TRBD1. The CDR3 totals 14 residues. Germline assignment: CDR1 SGDLS and CDR2 YYNGEE. V was clipped by 3 bases and J by 4 bases; unmatched bases: 5. CDR3 DNA: TGTGCCAGCAGCGGGACAGGGATGGGCACTGAAGCTTTCTTT. Protein sequence: CASSGTGMGTEAFF.

This clone has a handful of counts. The CDR3: CARSRSGGDYNEQFF. The CDR3 DNA reads as TGTGCCAGAAGCCGTAGCGGGGGAGACTACAATGAGCAGTTCTTC. The V and J genes are TRBV5-3 and TRBJ2-1; 9 bases align to TRBD2. TRBV5-3 is designated an ORF whose function remains uncertain. J lost 3 bases, V lost 4 bases, and 5 bases had no gene match. The CDR3 is 15 residues long.

The DNA for the CDR3 is TGTGCCAGCAGCCTGACAGGCGAGAACTATGGCTACACCTTC. This codes for CASSLTGENYGYTF. The genes are TRBV6-1 and TRBJ1-2; a weak D match, TRBD1 (6 bases). The germline V gene encodes CDR1 MNHNS and CDR2 SASEGT. V lost 6 bases and J 2 bases, leaving 13 bases between the germline ends. The CDR3 contains 14 residues.

This sequence joins TRBV5-3 and TRBJ2-7; 12 positions agree with TRBD1. TRBV5-3 is designated an ORF whose function remains uncertain. The CDR3 is 15 amino acids. Trimming removed 4 bases from V and 4 bases from J; junction bases left unmatched: 6. For the CDR3, the DNA is TGTGCCAGAAGCCTCCGGGACAGGGGGCCGTACGAGCAGTACTTC. This codes for CARSLRDRGPYEQYF.

This clone was counted at least ten times. The chain employs TRBV11-1 and TRBJ1-1, with 8 bases aligning to TRBD1. CDR3 length: 16 residues. The germline V gene has CDR1 SGHAT and CDR2 FQDESV (reference sequence). The V and J ends lost 5 bases and 5 bases, in that order; junction bases with no gene match: 13. CDR3 loop: CASSPRTGTIRTEAFF. The CDR3 nucleotides read TGTGCCAGCAGCCCTCGGACAGGGACCATAAGGACTGAAGCTTTCTTT.

The rearrangement uses TRBV5-1 and TRBJ2-5; D remains ambiguous. V dropped 7 bases and J dropped 5 bases, with 15 bases sitting between them. Germline CDR1 reads SGHRS; CDR2 reads YFSETQ. CDR3 length: 13 amino acids. CDR3 residues: CASGYKAEETQYF. DNA for the CDR3: TGCGCCAGCGGCTATAAGGCGGAGGAGACCCAGTACTTC.

V usage is TRBV5-8 and J usage is TRBJ1-5; possible D gene TRBD1, 5 bases. CDR3 size: 12 residues. Germline values: CDR1 SGHTS, CDR2 YDEGEE. V was clipped by 3 bases and J by 6 bases, with 7 bases between them. The CDR3: CASSWGVQPQHF. The CDR3 bases are TGTGCCAGCAGCTGGGGGGTTCAGCCCCAGCATTTT.

The chain is built from TRBV5-4 and TRBJ2-2, with D tentatively TRBD1 (5 bases). CDR3 length: 14 residues. Germline CDR1 and CDR2: SGHNT and YYREEE (reference sequence). Trimming pared 4 bases from V and 9 bases from J, leaving 16 bases between. The CDR3 spells CASSLDGGQWELFF. CDR3 nucleotide sequence: TGTGCCAGCAGCCTAGATGGTGGACAATGGGAGCTGTTTTTT.

This CDR3 is CASGFASGAGTVAYEQYF. DNA of the CDR3: TGTGCTAGTGGTTTCGCTTCAGGGGCCGGGACAGTCGCCTACGAGCAGTACTTC. This sequence joins TRBV12-5 and TRBJ2-7; TRBD1 aligns across 7 bases. Per the germline V gene, CDR1 is LGHNT and CDR2 is FRNRAP. This CDR3 is built from 18 residues. V dropped 3 bases and J dropped 2; count of bases not matched to a gene: 16.